What follows are 10 T cell receptor beta chains derived from one specimen sequenced in a study of diagnostic markers for celiac disease. TCRdb reworked the reads into one entry per CDR3 protein, no DNA. Found here are several thousand distinct CDR3 sequences; the top ten clones hold around 6%. The sample consisted of either unsorted cells or a sorted T cell fraction (not recorded which). These receptors were obtained from a human donor. This table probably holds off-target reads from a library built for another chain.

This rearrangement joins TRBV20-1 to TRBJ2-7. The CDR3 totals 12 residues. Germline V gives CDR1 DFQATT, CDR2 SNEGSKA (reference sequence). The CDR3 spells CSASQVYYEQYF.

J is TRBJ1-5 and V is TRBV6-1; TCRdb's assignment of TRBD1 cannot be checked, as there is no DNA. CDR1 and CDR2 from the germline V gene are MNHNS and SASEGT. CDR3 length: 13 amino acids. CDR3 region: CASSESGDGPQHF.

V gene TRBV19 combines with J gene TRBJ2-3; TCRdb names TRBD1, which stays unverified in the absence of DNA. The CDR3 contains 15 residues. Looked up from germline, CDR1 is LNHDA and CDR2 is SQIVND (reference sequence). The CDR3 spells CATENGDRRGDTQYF.

The chain combines TRBV9 with TRBJ2-5; the D call from TCRdb, TRBD1, cannot be confirmed without DNA. CDR1 is SGDLS and CDR2 is YYNGEE in the germline V gene. This CDR3 comprises 15 residues. CDR3 residues: CASSVRDRVRETQYF.

In terms of frequency, this clonotype is medium-sized. The chain recombines TRBV7-2 with TRBJ1-2. The length of the CDR3 is 17 residues. The germline V gene has CDR1 SGHTA and CDR2 FQGNSA. CDR3 region: CASSLVVAIEGTYGYTF.

The chain uses TRBV21-1 and TRBJ2-5; checking the TCRdb D call of TRBD2 is not possible without DNA. TRBV21-1 is a pseudogene segment. The CDR3 is 17 residues long. CDR3 protein: CASSEGLAGGPRETQYF.

Here the CDR3 reads CASTPQLVRGTQYF. The genes are TRBV2 and TRBJ2-3; TCRdb indicates TRBD2, and absent DNA this call remains unverified. Germline assignment: CDR1 SNHLY and CDR2 FYNNEI. The CDR3 consists of 14 residues.

According to its frequency, this clonotype is medium-sized. The gene calls are TRBV20-1 and TRBJ1-5; TCRdb's assignment of TRBD1 cannot be checked, as there is no DNA. This CDR3 is built from 13 residues. Germline V lookup: CDR1 DFQATT, CDR2 SNEGSKA (reference sequence). The CDR3 protein is CSATDRGGQAQHF.

The J gene is TRBJ1-1, the V gene TRBV12-3 or TRBV12-4. This CDR3 contains 13 residues. This chain's CDR3 is CASSQQRDTEAFF.

The chain recombines TRBV7-3 with TRBJ1-5; the D call from TCRdb, TRBD1, cannot be confirmed without DNA. The CDR3 consists of 17 residues. Germline CDR1 SGHTA, CDR2 FQGTGA. The CDR3 region is CASSLPTPDRPNQPQHF.